The present T cell receptor beta chain was sequenced within a study of cytomegalovirus exposure and HLA in healthy donors. Turning to the study itself: Researchers previously reported finding more than 100 million unique TCR beta sequences from around 200 million T cells.

This CDR3 region has 15 residues. J gave up 5 bases and V 5 bases, and 10 bases lay outside the gene matches. Germline assignment: CDR1 SEHNR and CDR2 FQNEAQ (reference sequence). In the PCR, 60 Vbeta and 13 Jbeta primers were used. In the source study's methods: In a later analysis, 80 million to 100 million unique TCR beta chains included roughly 11 million shared by two or more donors. Clones were sequenced by immunoSEQ multiplex PCR, and TCRdb holds only the in-frame ones, with some missing. V and J calls and clone size are copied from that table; D and trimming were computed from the DNA. The sample consists of about 140,000 clones, roughly 77% of them appearing once.

Sequencing was done on a sample of PBMCs. The TCR originated in a man between 25 and 39 years old in good health. This rearrangement joins TRBV7-9 to TRBJ2-7; 9 nucleotides agree with TRBD2. The DNA for the CDR3 is TGTGCCAGCAGCGGGTTCCAGCGGGAGGTGGACGAGCAGTACTTC. Translated: CASSGFQREVDEQYF.